Each of the 9 T cell receptor beta chains below was sequenced from the same sample in a study of post-analysis software for immune sequencing data. The study, taken as a whole, reports: About five TRBV segments, including TRBV5-6, TRBV5-1 and TRBV20-1, were more frequent in patients than controls.

Antigens for these TCRs are unknown. Included in the TCR beta cDNA libraries were unique molecular identifiers. Each CDR3 protein is one row after TCRdb ran MiXCR on the PCR reads. Among hundreds of thousands of distinct CDR3 sequences listed, 53% were seen once. The sequencing sample was made of blood. Source of these receptors: a girl between 5 and 17 years old with multiple sclerosis.

This rearrangement joins TRBV7-9 to TRBJ2-5; D gene uncertain. CDR3 length: 13 amino acids. Germline CDR1 SEHNR, CDR2 FQNEAQ (reference sequence). The V end lost 5 bases, the J end lost 1 base, and 8 bases lay between the germline ends. DNA for the CDR3: TGTGCCAGCAGCCAACAGCTCCAAGAGACCCAGTACTTC. Protein product: CASSQQLQETQYF.

This clonotype came up many times. The chain recombines TRBV20-1 with TRBJ2-7, with 9 bases matching TRBD2. CDR1 DFQATT and CDR2 SNEGSKA come from the germline V gene (reference sequence). The CDR3 has 14 residues. With V trimmed by 2 bases and J by 3 bases, 5 bases remained unmatched. The CDR3, as DNA: TGCAGTGCTAGACGGACTAGCGACTTCTACGAGCAGTACTTC. The encoded protein is CSARRTSDFYEQYF.

This chain joins TRBV29-1 and TRBJ2-4, with a possible D match to TRBD1 (5 bases). Near its end, the DNA agrees better with TRBJ2-7, so the J call may be wrong. The germline CDR1 and CDR2 sequences are SQVTM and ANQGSEA. The length of the CDR3 is 10 residues. This CDR3 reads CSVGQNEQYF. The CDR3 DNA follows: TGCAGCGTTGGACAGAACGAGCAGTACTTC.

This chain uses TRBV20-1 with TRBJ1-5; unclear D gene. CDR3 size: 16 residues. V was trimmed by 2 bases and J by 0 bases, leaving 14 bases between them. Germline lookup yields CDR1 DFQATT and CDR2 SNEGSKA (reference sequence). The CDR3 region is CSARSLDDYSNQPQHF. The CDR3 DNA reads TGCAGTGCTAGATCCTTGGATGATTATAGCAATCAGCCCCAGCATTTT.

This clonotype was counted only a few times. The genes are TRBV2 and TRBJ2-1, with TRBD1 matching over 7 bases. Germline CDR1 is SNHLY and CDR2 is FYNNEI. V was clipped by 6 bases and J by 4 bases; unmatched bases: 6. This CDR3 spans 14 amino acids. The CDR3 DNA reads as TGTGCCAGCAGAGCGGACAGGCGGTACAATGAGCAGTTCTTC. This translates into CASRADRRYNEQFF.

Note on this clonotype: The junction does not match germline at one end; this may be a read error. The chain recombines TRBV20-1 with TRBJ2-5; 12 positions match TRBD2. Germline lookup yields CDR1 DFQATT and CDR2 SNEGSKA (reference sequence). The CDR3 is 16 residues long. In nucleotides, the CDR3 is TGCAGTGCTAGAGTACTAGCGGGAGGAGGGGCAGAGACCCGGTACTTC. It codes for CSARVLAGGGAETRYF.

This clonotype was seen more than once but under ten times. This chain joins TRBV20-1 and TRBJ2-4, with D possibly being TRBD1 (7 bases). The better agreement between TRBJ2-7 and the DNA end casts doubt on the J call. Per germline, CDR1 DFQATT and CDR2 SNEGSKA (reference sequence). CDR3 size: 12 residues. This chain's CDR3 is CSASRGAVEQYF. The CDR3 nucleotides are TGCAGTGCCTCCAGGGGGGCTGTCGAGCAGTACTTC.

This chain connects TRBV20-1 to TRBJ2-1; D is unresolved. CDR3 length: 15 amino acids. Germline V gene data show CDR1 as DFQATT and CDR2 as SNEGSKA (reference sequence). The germline V and J ends were trimmed by 0 bases and 0 bases, with 9 bases remaining between them. The CDR3 here is CSARDMGVSYNEQFF. The CDR3, as DNA: TGCAGTGCTAGAGATATGGGCGTCTCCTACAATGAGCAGTTCTTC.

As concerns this clonotype: A junction boundary mismatches the germline segment, possibly from a read error. The V and J genes are TRBV11-1 and TRBJ2-1; 13 positions agree with TRBD2. Germline CDR1 is SGHAT and CDR2 is FQDESV (reference sequence). The CDR3 is made up of 21 amino acids. The CDR3 DNA follows: TGTGCCAGCAGCCTAGCGGGGGGAGGACTAGCGGGGGCCTACTCCTACAATGAACAGTTCTTC. It specifies CASSLAGGGLAGAYSYNEQFF.